A few counts support the clone carrying this TCR beta chain. The antigen is undetermined. This entry belongs to a study of CD8 T cells in ankylosing spondylitis. General study points: In reactive arthritis synovial fluid and blood, some motif variants had been reported before. Characteristic of ankylosing spondylitis blood, it appeared, was a TCR beta motif comprising roughly 8 highly homologous variants. Significantly higher representation of disease-linked clones was reported for matched ankylosing spondylitis synovial fluid.

The CDR3 is 14 residues long. V dropped 2 bases and J dropped 5 bases, with 12 bases sitting between them. From germline, CDR1 is SGHRS and CDR2 YFSETQ. TCRdb independently ran MiXCR on the 5' RACE reads; one entry per CDR3 protein. The data contain roughly 130,000 distinct CDR3 sequences, around 7% of them singletons. This TCR was sampled from a male donor with ankylosing spondylitis or in good health (not recorded which). The J gene is TRBJ2-3, the V gene TRBV5-1; TRBD2 might be the D (5 bases). Material: blood, either unsorted or a sorted T cell fraction (not recorded which). CDR3: CASSLEGLGDTQYF. The CDR3, as DNA: TGCGCCAGCAGCTTAGAGGGTTTGGGAGATACGCAGTATTTT.